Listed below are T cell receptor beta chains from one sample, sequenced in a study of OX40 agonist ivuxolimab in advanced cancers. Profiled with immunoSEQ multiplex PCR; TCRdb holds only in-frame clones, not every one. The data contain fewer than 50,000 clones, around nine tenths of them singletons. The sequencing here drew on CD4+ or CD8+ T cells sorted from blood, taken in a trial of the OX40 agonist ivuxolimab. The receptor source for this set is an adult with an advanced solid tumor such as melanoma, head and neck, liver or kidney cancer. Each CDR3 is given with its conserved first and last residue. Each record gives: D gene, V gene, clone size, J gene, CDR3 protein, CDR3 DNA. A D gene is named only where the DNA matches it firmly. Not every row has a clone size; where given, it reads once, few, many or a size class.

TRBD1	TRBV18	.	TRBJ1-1	CASSPPTGAYTEAFF	TGTGCCAGCTCACCACCGACAGGGGCGTACACTGAAGCTTTCTTT
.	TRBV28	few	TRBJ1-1	CASSLTLRGTNTEAFF	TGTGCCAGCAGCTTAACCTTAAGGGGAACGAACACTGAAGCTTTCTTT
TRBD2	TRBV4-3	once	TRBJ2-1	CATSGDGDGAEQFF	TGCGCCACCAGCGGGGACGGGGATGGGGCTGAGCAGTTCTTC
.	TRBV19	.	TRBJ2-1	CASSIAGTSYNEQFF	TGTGCCAGTAGTATAGCCGGGACATCCTACAATGAGCAGTTCTTC
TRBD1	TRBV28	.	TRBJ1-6	CASSTGDRDNSPLHF	TGTGCCAGCAGTACTGGGGACAGGGATAATTCACCCCTCCACTTT
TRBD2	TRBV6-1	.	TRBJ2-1	CASTTSGRGNEQFF	TGTGCCAGCACAACTAGCGGGAGGGGTAATGAGCAGTTCTTC
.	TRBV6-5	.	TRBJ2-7	CASSYRDSYEQYF	TGTGCCAGCAGTTACCGAGACTCCTACGAGCAGTACTTC
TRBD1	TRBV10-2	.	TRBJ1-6	CATTPGTVNSPLHF	TGCGCCACCACCCCAGGGACAGTTAATTCACCCCTCCACTTT
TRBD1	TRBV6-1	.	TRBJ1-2	CASSDRGLAEYGYTF	TGTGCCAGCAGTGACAGGGGGCTAGCCGAGTATGGCTACACCTTC
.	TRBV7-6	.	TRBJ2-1	CASSQRGLGLYGEQFF	TGTGCCAGCAGCCAAAGGGGTCTAGGCCTGTATGGTGAGCAGTTCTTC
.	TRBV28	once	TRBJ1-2	CASSLGDPLYGYTF	TGTGCCAGCAGTTTAGGGGATCCCCTCTATGGCTACACCTTC
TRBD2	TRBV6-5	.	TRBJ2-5	CASSLRTSPETQYF	TGTGCCAGCAGTCTCCGGACTAGTCCAGAGACCCAGTACTTC
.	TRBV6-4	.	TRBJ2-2	CASSEGLATGELFF	TGTGCCAGCAGTGAGGGATTGGCCACCGGGGAGCTGTTTTTT
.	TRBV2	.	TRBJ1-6	CASSAGASNLALHF	TGTGCCAGCAGTGCTGGGGCCTCCAATTTAGCCCTCCACTTT
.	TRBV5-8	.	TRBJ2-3	CASRPTGTPQGFTDTQYF	TGTGCCAGCAGGCCCACCGGGACGCCCCAAGGCTTCACAGATACGCAGTATTTT
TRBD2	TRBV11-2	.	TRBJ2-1	CASSTRGGRDDEQFF	TGTGCCAGCAGCACGCGGGGAGGGAGGGATGATGAGCAGTTCTTC